Listed below are T cell receptor beta chains from one sample, sequenced in a study of regulatory T cells in long-lasting Graves disease. A single record per CDR3 protein comes from TCRdb applying MiXCR to the multiplex PCR reads. The table has around 460,000 distinct CDR3 sequences, about 20% seen once. The sequencing here drew on peripheral blood mononuclear cells (PBMCs), taken when the disease was refractory, from a patient treated with antithyroid drugs. Receptors were obtained from a female donor with Graves disease. Each CDR3 is given with its conserved first and last residue. Fields, in order: V gene, clone size, D gene, J gene, CDR3 protein, CDR3 DNA. A D gene is named only where the DNA matches it firmly. Clone sizes are given selectively: once, few, many, or a class where the clone is expanded.

v_gene: TRBV5-1; abundance: .; d_gene: .; j_gene: TRBJ2-5; CDR3aa: CASRITGRNQETQYF; CDR3nt: TGCGCCAGCAGGATAACCGGTCGGAATCAAGAGACCCAGTACTTC
v_gene: TRBV6-1; abundance: few; d_gene: TRBD1; j_gene: TRBJ1-3; CDR3aa: CASSEATGQPGNTIYF; CDR3nt: TGTGCCAGCAGTGAAGCGACAGGGCAACCTGGAAACACCATATATTTT
v_gene: TRBV3-1; abundance: few; d_gene: .; j_gene: TRBJ1-2; CDR3aa: CASSQDSTAYGYTF; CDR3nt: TGTGCCAGCAGCCAAGACTCGACAGCATATGGCTACACCTTC
v_gene: TRBV12-3/TRBV12-4; abundance: few; d_gene: .; j_gene: TRBJ2-2; CDR3aa: CASSRSIGADNTGELFF; CDR3nt: TGTGCCAGCAGTCGATCTATCGGGGCCGACAACACCGGGGAGCTGTTTTTT
v_gene: TRBV11-2; abundance: many; d_gene: TRBD1; j_gene: TRBJ2-5; CDR3aa: CASRPQGGTQYF; CDR3nt: TGTGCCAGCAGACCACAGGGGGGGACCCAGTACTTC
v_gene: TRBV5-1; abundance: few; d_gene: .; j_gene: TRBJ2-5; CDR3aa: CASSLLAAAQETQYF; CDR3nt: TGCGCCAGCAGCTTGTTGGCAGCAGCCCAAGAGACCCAGTACTTC
v_gene: TRBV28; abundance: many; d_gene: .; j_gene: TRBJ1-2; CDR3aa: CASRKTGTPYGYTF; CDR3nt: TGTGCCAGCAGGAAAACCGGGACACCCTATGGCTACACCTTC
v_gene: TRBV7-2; abundance: few; d_gene: .; j_gene: TRBJ2-7; CDR3aa: CASSLDSSPPYEQYF; CDR3nt: TGTGCCAGCAGCTTAGACAGTTCCCCCCCCTACGAGCAGTACTTC
v_gene: TRBV19; abundance: .; d_gene: TRBD1; j_gene: TRBJ2-7; CDR3aa: CASSTGTGPFEQYF; CDR3nt: TGTGCCAGTAGTACCGGGACAGGGCCCTTCGAGCAGTACTTC
v_gene: TRBV11-3; abundance: few; d_gene: .; j_gene: TRBJ2-2; CDR3aa: CASSSQIWELFF; CDR3nt: TGTGCCAGCAGCTCTCAAATTTGGGAGCTGTTTTTT
v_gene: TRBV10-3; abundance: .; d_gene: TRBD1; j_gene: TRBJ2-6; CDR3aa: CAISGGTGFSGANVLTF; CDR3nt: TGTGCCATCAGTGGGGGGACAGGTTTCAGTGGGGCCAACGTCCTGACTTTC
v_gene: TRBV12-3/TRBV12-4; abundance: many; d_gene: .; j_gene: TRBJ2-7; CDR3aa: CASSFREGRNEQYF; CDR3nt: TGTGCCAGCAGTTTCCGTGAGGGGAGGAACGAGCAGTACTTC